The clone carrying this T cell receptor (beta chain) was detected only a few times. This CDR3 has 11 amino acids. Germline V gene data show CDR1 as SGHRS and CDR2 as YFSETQ. Trimming pared 6 bases from V and 8 bases from J, leaving 11 bases between. This sample stems from a study of TIL therapy for anti-PD-1-resistant metastatic lung cancer. The immunoSEQ assay was v3. Each library reached some 2 million read pairs, or 5-6 million at deep level. Sequencing was performed with immunoSEQ multiplex PCR; in TCRdb, only in-frame clones are kept and a portion is missing. This sample has 10,000 or so clones, with approximately 60% found just once. Time point of the sample: pre-treatment sample, taken before nivolumab and TIL therapy. Most excised metastases sampled were pleural nodules or supraclavicular lymph nodes.

The origin of this receptor is a person between 25 and 79 years old with non-small cell lung cancer. Sequencing used tumor tissue, obtained at baseline. This chain joins TRBV5-1 and TRBJ1-1; unclear D gene. Here the CDR3 reads CASKSGGEAFF. Written as DNA, the CDR3 is TGCGCCAGCAAATCGGGCGGGGAAGCTTTCTTT.